This TCR beta chain was retrieved from a study of CD8+ T cells in alopecia areata. Findings of the study overall: Amid tofacitinib therapy, many expanded lesional clones stayed present in scalp and blood. As there was one nonresponder, how baseline CD8+ expansion relates to response remains uncertain. Sharing of TCRs across patients appeared less clear than in mice, possibly for HLA-related reasons.

The CDR3 length is 13 residues. The germline gives CDR1 GTSNPN, CDR2 SVGIG (reference sequence). V lost 1 base to trimming and J lost 4 bases, with 11 bases between them. Treatment meaning: oral pan-JAK inhibitor, 5-10 mg twice daily. PBMC-derived CD4+ and CD8+ T cells were sorted. Following extraction, RNA underwent reverse transcription to cDNA, which served as the sequencing template. Repertoires were generated with immunoSEQ multiplex PCR, while TCRdb's copy carries only in-frame clones and drops some. This table holds around 100,000 clones, 80% to 90% found once. Points on this clone: What it recognizes is unknown.

The clonotype originates from a human donor with alopecia areata. Sequenced material: CD8+ T cells sorted from blood, taken at roughly week 30, from a patient treated with tofacitinib. The chain employs TRBV30 and TRBJ2-7, with D perhaps TRBD1 (6 bases). CDR3 region: CAWSGGHSYEQYF. CDR3 DNA: TGTGCCTGGAGTGGGGGACATTCGTACGAGCAGTACTTC.